The present entry profiles one T cell receptor (beta chain) with its context. Its cognate antigen is unknown. The CDR3 totals 16 residues. Germline loops: CDR1 MNHEY, CDR2 SMNVEV (reference sequence). Trimming removed 2 bases from V and 7 bases from J, with 19 bases in between. cDNA serving as the sequencing template came from extracted, reverse transcribed RNA. The table came from immunoSEQ multiplex PCR; TCRdb's copy has only in-frame clones and leaves some out. The data contain roughly 200,000 clones, 63% of them seen just once; the ten biggest clones take up about 1.5%. This specimen belongs to a study of CD8+ T cells in alopecia areata. Specimens obtained from alopecia areata patients comprised lesional scalp punch biopsies and peripheral blood. Notes on the study in general: Normal scalp had lower clonality than lesional scalp, with alopecia totalis/universalis lesions showing this most strongly.

This clonotype was obtained from a human donor with alopecia areata. V and J are TRBV27 and TRBJ2-3, with D tentatively TRBD2 (6 bases). The sequencing used CD4+ T cells sorted from blood, collected at week 0. The CDR3 loop reads CASSLTSPKTSNTQYF. The CDR3 nucleotides are TGTGCCAGCAGTTTAACTAGCCCGAAAACTTCAAATACGCAGTATTTT.